The rows below give T cell receptor beta chains drawn from one sample of a study of blood T cell repertoires in COVID-19. Clones were read by immunoSEQ multiplex PCR, and TCRdb kept only the in-frame ones, dropping some. Of about 310,000 clones in the sample, around 91% were seen once. Sequencing was carried out using PBMCs or T cells enriched from blood (not recorded which). The receptors were gathered from a woman in her thirties or forties who had recovered from COVID-19. The CDR3 runs from the conserved cysteine through the conserved F or W.

v_gene	j_gene	CDR3aa
TRBV9	TRBJ2-3	CASSVGGMYTDTQYF
TRBV19	TRBJ1-4	CASSMNSLNEKLFF
TRBV24-1	TRBJ2-7	CALLRREGITSYEQYF
TRBV27	TRBJ2-5	CASSFILGGGQETQYF
TRBV7-8	TRBJ2-1	CASSLARPYNEQFF
TRBV6-1	TRBJ2-7	CASRTSGGAYEQYF
TRBV5-1	TRBJ2-5	CASSLTSGGETQYF
TRBV6-2/TRBV6-3	TRBJ1-4	CASSQMTGRLFF
TRBV28	TRBJ1-6	CASSFSGAGSPLHF
TRBV6-2/TRBV6-3	TRBJ2-1	CASSYVQGGNEQFF
TRBV4-1	TRBJ2-7	CASSQRDISYEQYF
TRBV24-1	TRBJ2-3	CATSDIRERGSGSPDTQYF
TRBV5-6	TRBJ2-2	CASSLYVGVNGELFF
TRBV7-9	TRBJ1-1	CASSLGGQGVGTEAFF
TRBV6-5	TRBJ2-1	CASSYIDSYNEQFF
TRBV7-2	TRBJ1-4	CASSSDRIATNEKLFF
TRBV11-2	TRBJ2-1	CASSLAGQANHNEQFF
TRBV5-3	TRBJ1-2	CARSSGTGEGYTF
TRBV11-2	TRBJ1-6	CASSLAPGSYNSPLHF
TRBV6-5	TRBJ1-2	CASSPRGRYYGYTF
TRBV29-1	TRBJ2-7	CSVLRTGGGYEQYF
TRBV7-2	TRBJ1-5	CASSLEGQDYQPQHF
TRBV7-2	TRBJ2-7	CASREGPHEQYF
TRBV7-3	TRBJ2-3	CASSLYRTSGGPDTQYF
TRBV28	TRBJ2-3	CASSSSGTGRYF
TRBV15	TRBJ1-3	CATSRAGAGNTIYF
TRBV5-1	TRBJ1-3	CASSLGTEGNTIYF
TRBV4-3	TRBJ2-7	CASSRSLAGGAYEQYF
TRBV7-2	TRBJ2-7	CASSSGLAGLYEQYF
TRBV2	TRBJ1-3	CASSEVSGGPGNTIYF
TRBV6-5	TRBJ1-5	CASSSRLELNQPQHF